This T cell receptor beta chain was captured in a study of Ad26.COV2.S vaccination and SARS-CoV-2 variants. Treatment indicated: about 20 received Ad26.COV2.S at low or high dose, single or two shots; roughly five received placebo; per-sample allocation not given. Specimens were obtained on day 63 following the first vaccine or placebo injection. Adults aged 18-55 years in Boston included the donor. This clone was recorded many times. Germline V gives CDR1 LGHNA, CDR2 YSLEER. Trimming removed 0 bases at V and 6 bases at J, with 8 bases between. This CDR3 is built from 14 residues. TCRdb's copy holds only in-frame clones and misses some; the assay was immunoSEQ multiplex PCR. The sample lists 380,000 or so clones; about 89% were seen once.

V and J are TRBV4-3 and TRBJ1-4, with D tentatively TRBD1 (6 bases). This clonotype originated in a person between 18 and 65 years old who received the Ad26.COV2.S COVID-19 vaccine or a placebo. The source material was peripheral blood, sampled in a trial of Ad26.COV2.S vaccine versus placebo. This chain's CDR3 is CASSQDRGDEKLFF. The CDR3 coding sequence is TGCGCCAGCAGCCAAGATAGGGGGGATGAAAAACTGTTTTTT.